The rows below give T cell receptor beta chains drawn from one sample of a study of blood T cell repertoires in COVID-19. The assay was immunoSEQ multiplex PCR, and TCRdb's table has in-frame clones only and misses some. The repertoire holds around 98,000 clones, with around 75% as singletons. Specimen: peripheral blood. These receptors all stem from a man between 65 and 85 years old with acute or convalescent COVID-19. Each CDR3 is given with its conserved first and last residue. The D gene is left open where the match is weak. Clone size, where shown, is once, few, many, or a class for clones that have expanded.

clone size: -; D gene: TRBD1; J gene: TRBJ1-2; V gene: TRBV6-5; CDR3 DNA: TGTGCCAGCAGTTACGCCAGGGGGGCAGACTATGGCTACACCTTC; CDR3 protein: CASSYARGADYGYTF
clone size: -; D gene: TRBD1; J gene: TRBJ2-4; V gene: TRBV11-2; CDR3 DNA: TGTGCCAGCAGTCCCGGAACAGGGGGTTCGGCCAAAAACATTCAGTACTTC; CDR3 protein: CASSPGTGGSAKNIQYF
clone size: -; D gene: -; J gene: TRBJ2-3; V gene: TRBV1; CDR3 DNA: TGCACCAGCAGCCGCCGACTGACTACAGATACGCAGTATTTT; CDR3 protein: CTSSRRLTTDTQYF
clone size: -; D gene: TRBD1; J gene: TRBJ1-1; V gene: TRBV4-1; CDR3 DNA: TGCGCCAGCAGCCTCCGGGACAGTTCCACTGAAGCTTTCTTT; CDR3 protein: CASSLRDSSTEAFF
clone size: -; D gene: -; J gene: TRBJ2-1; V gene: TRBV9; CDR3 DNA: TGTGCCAGCAGCGAGACCCTGAGGACTGGGGGGAACAATGAGCAGTTCTTC; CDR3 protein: CASSETLRTGGNNEQFF
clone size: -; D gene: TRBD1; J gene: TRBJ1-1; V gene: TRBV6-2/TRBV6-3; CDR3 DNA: TGTGCCAGCAGTACCGGGGACAGGGGGCGCACTGAAGCTTTCTTT; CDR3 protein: CASSTGDRGRTEAFF
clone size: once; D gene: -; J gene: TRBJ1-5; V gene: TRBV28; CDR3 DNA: TGTGCCAGCTTACGGACAGTTGTAGGACAGCCCCAGCATTTT; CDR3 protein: CASLRTVVGQPQHF
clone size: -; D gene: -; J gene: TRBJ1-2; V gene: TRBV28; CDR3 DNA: TGTGCCAGCAGCCTCCCCGGAGGGACCTATGGCTACACCTTC; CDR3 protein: CASSLPGGTYGYTF
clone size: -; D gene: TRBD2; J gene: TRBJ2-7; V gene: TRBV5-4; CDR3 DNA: TGTGCCAGCAGCTTAGCGGGGGGGAACTACGAGCAGTACTTC; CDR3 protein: CASSLAGGNYEQYF
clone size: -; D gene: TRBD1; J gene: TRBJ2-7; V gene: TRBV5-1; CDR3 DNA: TGCGCCAGCAGTTTCGGACAGGGGGCGGGGTACGAGCAGTACTTC; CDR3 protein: CASSFGQGAGYEQYF
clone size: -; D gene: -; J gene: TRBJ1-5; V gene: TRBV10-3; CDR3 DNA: TGTGCCATCAGTGAGCGGGGGATTCATCAGCCCCAGCATTTT; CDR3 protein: CAISERGIHQPQHF
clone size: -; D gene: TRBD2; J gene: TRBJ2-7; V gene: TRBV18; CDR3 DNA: TGTGCCAGCTCACCACCGGGAGGGAGGTCCTACGAGCAGTACTTC; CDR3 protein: CASSPPGGRSYEQYF
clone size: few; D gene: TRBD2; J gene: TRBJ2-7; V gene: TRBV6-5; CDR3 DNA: TGTGCCAGCCTGGGAGGGACCTCCTACGAGCAGTACTTC; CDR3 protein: CASLGGTSYEQYF
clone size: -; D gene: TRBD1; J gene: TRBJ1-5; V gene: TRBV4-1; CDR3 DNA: TGCGCCAGCAGCCTAGGACAGGGGGCTCAGCCCCAGCATTTT; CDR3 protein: CASSLGQGAQPQHF
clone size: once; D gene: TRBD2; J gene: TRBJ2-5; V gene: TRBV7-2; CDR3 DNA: TGTGCCAGCAGCTTAGCTAGACTAGCGGGAGGACGGGAGACCCAGTACTTC; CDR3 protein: CASSLARLAGGRETQYF
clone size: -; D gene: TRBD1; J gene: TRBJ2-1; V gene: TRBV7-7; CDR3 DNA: TGTGCTTGCAGCGCTGGGACAGGCTCCTACAATGTGCAGTTCTTC; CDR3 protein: CACSAGTGSYNVQFF
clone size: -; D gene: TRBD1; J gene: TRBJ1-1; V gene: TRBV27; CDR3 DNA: TGTGCCAGCAGTTCCGGACAGGGAGGGACTGAAGCTTTCTTT; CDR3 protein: CASSSGQGGTEAFF
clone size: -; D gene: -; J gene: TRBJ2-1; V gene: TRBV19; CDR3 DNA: TGTGCCAGTAGTATGGACTCAGGTTCCTACAATGAGCAGTTCTTC; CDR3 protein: CASSMDSGSYNEQFF
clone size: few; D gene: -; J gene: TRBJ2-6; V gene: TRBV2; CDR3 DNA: TGTGCCAGCAGTGAGGGTATGGGGGCCGGGGCCAACGTCCTGACTTTC; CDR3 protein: CASSEGMGAGANVLTF
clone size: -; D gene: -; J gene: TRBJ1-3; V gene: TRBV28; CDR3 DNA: TGTGCCAGCAGGGAACCGTGGGGGGCTGGAAACACCATATATTTT; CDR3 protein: CASREPWGAGNTIYF
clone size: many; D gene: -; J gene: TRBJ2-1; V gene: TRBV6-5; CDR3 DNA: TGTGCCAGCAGTTACAAGGGGGGGGCCTACAATGAGCAGTTCTTC; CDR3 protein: CASSYKGGAYNEQFF
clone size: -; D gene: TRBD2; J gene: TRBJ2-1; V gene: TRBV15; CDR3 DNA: TGTGCCACCAGCACGACTAGCGGGGAGCAGTTCTTC; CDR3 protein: CATSTTSGEQFF
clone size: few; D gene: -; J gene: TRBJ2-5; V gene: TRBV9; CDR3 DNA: TGTGCCAGCAGCGTAGCGGCAGGGGAGCAAGAGACCCAGTACTTC; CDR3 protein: CASSVAAGEQETQYF
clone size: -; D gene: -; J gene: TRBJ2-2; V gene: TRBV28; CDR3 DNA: TGTGCCAGCCAGGGTAACACCGGGGAGCTGTTTTTT; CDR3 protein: CASQGNTGELFF
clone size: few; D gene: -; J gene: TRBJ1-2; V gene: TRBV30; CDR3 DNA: TGTGCCTGGAGTCTGACCAGGGACTGGGGCTACACCTTC; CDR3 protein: CAWSLTRDWGYTF
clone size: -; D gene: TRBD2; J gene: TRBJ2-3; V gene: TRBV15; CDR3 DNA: TGTGCCACCAGCGGTAGCGGGAGGGCCACAGATACGCAGTATTTT; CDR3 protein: CATSGSGRATDTQYF
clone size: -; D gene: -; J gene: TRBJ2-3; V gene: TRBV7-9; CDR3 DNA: TGTGCCAGCAGCCCTTTCGGGGACACCCGCACAGATACGCAGTATTTT; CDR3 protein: CASSPFGDTRTDTQYF
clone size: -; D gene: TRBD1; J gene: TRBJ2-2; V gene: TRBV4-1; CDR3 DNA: TGCGCCAGCAGCCAATTAGTCGGGACAGGGGGTAATCCGAACACCGGGGAGCTGTTTTTT; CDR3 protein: CASSQLVGTGGNPNTGELFF
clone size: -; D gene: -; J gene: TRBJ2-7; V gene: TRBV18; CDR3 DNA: TGTGCCAGCTCAGGGGACACCTACTCCTACGAGCAGTACTTC; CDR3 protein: CASSGDTYSYEQYF
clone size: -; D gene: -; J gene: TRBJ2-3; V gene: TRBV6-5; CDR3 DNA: TGTGCCAGCAGCTACAGGGAGTACTATGGCACAGATACGCAGTATTTT; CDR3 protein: CASSYREYYGTDTQYF
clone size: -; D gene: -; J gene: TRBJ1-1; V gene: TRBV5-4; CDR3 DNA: TGTGCCAGCAGCGAAGCAGGGAACGAGAACACTGAAGCTTTCTTT; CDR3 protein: CASSEAGNENTEAFF
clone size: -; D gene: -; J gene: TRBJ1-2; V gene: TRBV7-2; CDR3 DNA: TGTGCCAGCAGCTTAGCCACAGCAGAATTCGGCTACACCTTC; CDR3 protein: CASSLATAEFGYTF
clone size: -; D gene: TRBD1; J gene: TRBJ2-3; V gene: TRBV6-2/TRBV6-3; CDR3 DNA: TGTGCCAGCAGTTACACCACGGGACAGGGGGGGACAGATACGCAGTATTTT; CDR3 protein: CASSYTTGQGGTDTQYF
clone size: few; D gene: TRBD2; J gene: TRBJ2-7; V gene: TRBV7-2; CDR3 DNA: TGTGCCAGCAGCCGGTATAGCGGGGTCTACGAGCAGTACTTC; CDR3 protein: CASSRYSGVYEQYF
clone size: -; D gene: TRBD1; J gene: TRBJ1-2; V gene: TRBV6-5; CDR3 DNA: TGTGCCAGCAGCTACCGACAGGGACTCTATGGCTACACCTTC; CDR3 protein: CASSYRQGLYGYTF
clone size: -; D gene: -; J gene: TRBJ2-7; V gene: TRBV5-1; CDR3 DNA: TGCGCCAGCAGCGTAATTAGTTCCTACGAGCAGTACTTC; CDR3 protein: CASSVISSYEQYF
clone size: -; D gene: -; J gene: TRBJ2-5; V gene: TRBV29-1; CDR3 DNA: TGCAGCGTTGAGGCCGGCGGAGAGACCCAGTACTTC; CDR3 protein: CSVEAGGETQYF
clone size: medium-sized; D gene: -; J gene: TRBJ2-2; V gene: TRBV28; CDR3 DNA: TGTGCCAGCAGTATGATTTCCGGGACTGGAAACACCGGGGAGCTGTTTTTT; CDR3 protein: CASSMISGTGNTGELFF
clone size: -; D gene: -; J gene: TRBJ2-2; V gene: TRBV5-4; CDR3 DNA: TGTGCCAGCAGGGGGGGCGGCGGGAGTCCCGGGGAGCTGTTTTTT; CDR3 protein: CASRGGGGSPGELFF
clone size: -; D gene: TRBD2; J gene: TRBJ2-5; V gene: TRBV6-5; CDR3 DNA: TGTGCCAGCAGGTCCTGGACTAGCGGCCAAGAGACCCAGTACTTC; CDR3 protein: CASRSWTSGQETQYF